Included here is one T cell receptor beta chain sequence, with context. No antigen is known for it. Sequencing instrument: Illumina HiSeq 2000. The TCR beta cDNA libraries were made using 5'RACE template switching, a step that added both a universal primer site and unique molecular identifiers. Synthesis of cDNA was primed from the TCR beta constant segment and was followed by two consecutive PCR amplification steps. On the study's bioinformatics: Reads were demultiplexed and grouped by UMI with MIGEC, and clonotypes were assembled and quantified with MiTCR. To exclude erroneous sequences, only TCR cDNA sequences supported by at least two reads were retained. The tcR package was used for downstream repertoire analysis, with clonotypes matched between fractions based on CDR3 nucleotide sequence plus V segment. Antigen specificity was annotated against VDJdb with VDJmatch, allowing one amino acid substitution in CDR3. TCRdb reprocessed the reads, reporting each CDR3 protein sequence once and no DNA. In this record, the V and J calls reflect TCRdb's handling and not the investigators' own analysis. The sample table holds about 450,000 distinct CDR3 sequences. The ten largest clonotypes hold 7.3% of the sample.

The data originate from a study of T cells expressing NK-cell markers (TCRdb year 2020). As for the study more broadly: TCR beta-chain repertoires were profiled in sorted CD3+CD56+NKG2C+, CD3+CD56+NKG2C- and CD3+CD56-NKG2C+ T-cell subsets from roughly eight donors. Libraries were sequenced as 2 x 150 bp reads on Illumina HiSeq 2000/2500, MiSeq or NextSeq. Among the eight sequenced donors, seven were HCMV-seropositive and one was HCMV-seronegative. Randomly selected healthy volunteers, three men and five women, were used as the eight sequenced donors.

General study outcomes and caveats: Those dominant clonotypes were again the most abundant among CD3+CD56-NKG2C+ cells in a handful of donors, at about 25-60.1%. Whether the expanded NKG2C-expressing T cell clones were specific for HCMV antigens was left unclear. In several donors, the dominant CD3+CD56+NKG2C+ clonotypes were among the top 10 CD8+ clonotypes and accounted for about 1.0-7.5% of CD8+ T cells.

A commercial ELISA kit detecting HCMV-specific IgG in serum was used to determine HCMV serostatus. Ficoll density gradient centrifugation was used to isolate peripheral blood mononuclear cells from blood. Per the germline V gene, ENHRY is the CDR1 and SYGVKD is the CDR2. Reading from cysteine to phenylalanine, the CDR3 counts 16 amino acids. DNA was not recorded. The sequenced sample consisted of blood T cells: a sorted CD56 or NKG2C T cell subset, CD4+ or CD8+ T cells, or bulk PBMC T cells (not recorded which). This receptor chain uses TRBV10-3 and TRBJ2-1; TCRdb picks TRBD1, but there is no DNA to check that call. The sequence came from a woman between 18 and 70 years old in good health. The CDR3 protein is CAIAQGQGAKEYEQFF.